This T cell receptor beta chain was recorded in a study of cytomegalovirus exposure and HLA in healthy donors. Study context: Researchers previously reported finding 90 million to 130 million unique TCR beta sequences from about 179 million T cells. An early release of data contained 70 million to 95 million unique TCRs, which came from HLA-typed donors. Study results and limitations: In an earlier analysis, about 87% or about 30%: the productive usage of most TCR beta V segments. There were several of the most significant clusters that appeared linked to common viral pathogens in a later analysis.

CDR1 and CDR2 from the germline V gene are SGHRS and YFSETQ. Trimming took 0 bases from V and 3 from J, leaving 13 bases between them. The CDR3 has 16 residues. With respect to this clone: What it recognizes is unknown.

Use of 60 Vbeta and 13 Jbeta primers characterized the PCR. This table comes from immunoSEQ multiplex PCR, and its TCRdb copy is limited to in-frame clones, with some not included. The sample is made up of 50,000 to 80,000 clones, and the top ten hold 3.6% of it. Sequencing used PBMCs. This chain links TRBV5-1 with TRBJ1-5; maybe TRBD1 (6 bases). This sequence originates from a woman aged 18-35 years in good health and CMV-seronegative. Here the CDR3 DNA reads TGCGCCAGCAGCTTGGACAGGGAAACGGCCAATCAGCCCCAGCATTTT. It specifies CASSLDRETANQPQHF.